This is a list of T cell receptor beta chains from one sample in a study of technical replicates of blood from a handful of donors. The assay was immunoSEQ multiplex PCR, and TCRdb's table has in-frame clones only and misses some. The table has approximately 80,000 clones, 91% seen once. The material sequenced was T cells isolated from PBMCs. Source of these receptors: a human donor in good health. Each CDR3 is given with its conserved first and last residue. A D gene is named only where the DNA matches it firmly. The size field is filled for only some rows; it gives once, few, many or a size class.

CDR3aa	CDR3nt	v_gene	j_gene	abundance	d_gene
CASIERQGFNTEAFF	TGTGCCAGCATTGAGCGACAGGGCTTTAACACTGAAGCTTTCTTT	TRBV6-1	TRBJ1-1	.	TRBD1
CASSWGRVQETQYF	TGCGCCAGCAGCTGGGGGAGGGTCCAAGAGACCCAGTACTTC	TRBV5-1	TRBJ2-5	.	TRBD2
CASSDGRGRYEQFF	TGCGCCAGCAGTGATGGGCGGGGGCGTTATGAGCAGTTCTTC	TRBV10-2	TRBJ2-1	.	.
CASGLPQGVSYNEQFF	TGTGCTAGTGGTTTGCCCCAAGGGGTCTCCTACAATGAGCAGTTCTTC	TRBV12-5	TRBJ2-1	.	.
CASSIFPGDTEAFF	TGTGCCAGTAGTATTTTCCCCGGAGACACTGAAGCTTTCTTT	TRBV19	TRBJ1-1	once	.
CASSQIQGGNTIYF	TGCGCCAGCAGCCAGATACAGGGAGGAAACACCATATATTTT	TRBV4-1	TRBJ1-3	.	.
CASSDRQGGQYF	TGCGCCAGCAGCGACAGACAGGGGGGGCAGTACTTC	TRBV5-1	TRBJ2-7	.	TRBD1
CASSWSGGGEETQYF	TGTGCCAGCAGTTGGAGCGGGGGGGGCGAAGAGACCCAGTACTTC	TRBV7-9	TRBJ2-5	.	TRBD2
CASSRTRWTNEKLFF	TGTGCCAGCAGTAGAACCAGGTGGACTAATGAAAAACTGTTTTTT	TRBV27	TRBJ1-4	.	.
CASSEWDRSSGPEAFF	TGTGCCAGCAGTGAGTGGGACAGGAGTTCTGGGCCTGAAGCTTTCTTT	TRBV27	TRBJ1-1	.	TRBD1
CASKAGLSYGYTF	TGTGCCAGCAAAGCGGGACTGAGCTATGGCTACACCTTC	TRBV6-5	TRBJ1-2	.	.
CASSQGGQSVTKNIQYF	TGTGCCAGCAGCCAAGGGGGACAGTCTGTTACCAAAAACATTCAGTACTTC	TRBV14	TRBJ2-4	.	TRBD1
CASKSVGAGQSNTEAFF	TGTGCCAGCAAATCCGTCGGGGCCGGACAGTCGAACACTGAAGCTTTCTTT	TRBV27	TRBJ1-1	.	.
CASSLPGAGGVNEQFF	TGTGCCAGCAGTCTTCCCGGGGCGGGAGGCGTCAATGAGCAGTTCTTC	TRBV5-4	TRBJ2-1	.	TRBD2
CASSSGHISTNEKLFF	TGTGCCAGCAGCTCCGGACACATTTCAACTAATGAAAAACTGTTTTTT	TRBV5-8	TRBJ1-4	.	.
CASSIGQGHYSNQPQHF	TGTGCCAGTAGTATAGGACAGGGCCATTATAGCAATCAGCCCCAGCATTTT	TRBV19	TRBJ1-5	.	TRBD1
CSADASGTSGSYEQYF	TGCAGCGCTGATGCCTCCGGGACTAGCGGATCCTACGAGCAGTACTTC	TRBV29-1	TRBJ2-7	.	TRBD2
CASSPFATGGEVMNTEAFF	TGTGCCAGCTCACCTTTCGCGACAGGCGGCGAGGTTATGAACACTGAAGCTTTCTTT	TRBV18	TRBJ1-1	.	.
CASSELQYRDIEETQYF	TGTGCCAGCAGTGAATTACAATACCGGGATATCGAGGAGACCCAGTACTTC	TRBV25-1	TRBJ2-5	.	.
CASSAGDRVAGGYTF	TGTGCCAGTAGTGCCGGGGACAGGGTGGCTGGTGGCTACACCTTC	TRBV19	TRBJ1-2	.	TRBD1
CASSLAAYNEQFF	TGTGCCAGCAGTTTAGCGGCCTACAATGAGCAGTTCTTC	TRBV27	TRBJ2-1	.	.
CASRVTGDYGYTF	TGTGCCAGCAGGGTGACAGGGGACTATGGCTACACCTTC	TRBV6-1	TRBJ1-2	.	TRBD1